This T cell receptor (beta chain) came from a study of human T cells and chemical hapten exposure. Study in general: Across its roughly 23 weeks, the study gave patients weekly diphenylcyclopropenone doses to the scalp.

The CDR3 is 13 residues long. The V gene lost 6 bases and the J gene lost 1 base, with 9 bases spanning the gap. Germline CDR1 is SGHTA and CDR2 is FQGTGA. The library put unique molecular identifiers onto individual cDNA molecules. TCRdb re-derived calls from the RACE reads in MiXCR, one entry per CDR3 protein. The sample has about 80,000 distinct CDR3 sequences; about 9.4% are singletons. The time point denotes: patch test 1, 2 weeks after DPC sensitization. The treatment: therapeutic diphenylcyclopropenone sensitization with weekly scalp DPC. Blood collection happened ahead of applying each patch test. This clonotype was observed a few times.

V is TRBV7-3 and J is TRBJ1-1; no firm D call. Sequenced here: whole blood, sampled in connection with sensitization to the hapten diphenylcyclopropenone (DPC). The receptor was derived from a woman between 50 and 59 years old with alopecia areata. Some clones in this sample may be carry-over from other donors' samples. Here the CDR3 reads CASRDAANTEAFF. DNA of the CDR3: TGTGCCAGCAGGGATGCAGCGAACACTGAAGCTTTCTTT.